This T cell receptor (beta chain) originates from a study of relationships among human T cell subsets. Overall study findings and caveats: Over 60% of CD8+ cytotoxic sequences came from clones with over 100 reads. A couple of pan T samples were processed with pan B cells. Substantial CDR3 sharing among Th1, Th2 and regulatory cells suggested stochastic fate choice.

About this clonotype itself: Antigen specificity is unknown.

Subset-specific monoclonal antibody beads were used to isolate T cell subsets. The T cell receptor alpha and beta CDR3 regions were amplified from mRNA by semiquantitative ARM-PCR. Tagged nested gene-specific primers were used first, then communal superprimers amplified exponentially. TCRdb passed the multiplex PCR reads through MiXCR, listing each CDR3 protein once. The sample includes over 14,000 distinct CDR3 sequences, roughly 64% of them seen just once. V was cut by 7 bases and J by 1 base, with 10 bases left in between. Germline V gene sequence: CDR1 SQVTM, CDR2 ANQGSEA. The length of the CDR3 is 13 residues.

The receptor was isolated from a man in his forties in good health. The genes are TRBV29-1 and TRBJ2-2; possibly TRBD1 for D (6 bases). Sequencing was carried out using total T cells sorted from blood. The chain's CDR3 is CSGLGQNTGELFF. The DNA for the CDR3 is TGCAGCGGCCTGGGACAGAACACCGGGGAGCTGTTTTTT.